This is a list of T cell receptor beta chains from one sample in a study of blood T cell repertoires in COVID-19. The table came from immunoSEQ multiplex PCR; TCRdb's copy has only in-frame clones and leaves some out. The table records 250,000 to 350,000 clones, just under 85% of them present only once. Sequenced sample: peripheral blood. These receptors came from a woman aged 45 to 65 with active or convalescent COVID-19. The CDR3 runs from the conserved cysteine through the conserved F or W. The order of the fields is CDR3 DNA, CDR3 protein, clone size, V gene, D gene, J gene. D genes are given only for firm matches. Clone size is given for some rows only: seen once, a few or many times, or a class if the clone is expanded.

TGTGCCAGCAGACAGATTCAGGGGTCGGCTTCTGAAGCTTTCTTT,CASRQIQGSASEAFF,once,TRBV3-1/TRBV3-2,.,TRBJ1-1
TGTGCCAGCAGTTTTACTAATCCCGCGGGTGGCGGGGAGCTGTTTTTT,CASSFTNPAGGGELFF,.,TRBV7-9,.,TRBJ2-2
TGCAGCGTTGAGGAGGGAAAACTGTTTTTT,CSVEEGKLFF,.,TRBV29-1,.,TRBJ1-4
TGTGCCAGCAGCCAAACAGGGATGTACTACGAGCAGTACTTC,CASSQTGMYYEQYF,.,TRBV7-9,.,TRBJ2-7
TGTGCCAGCGTCGGACAGGGGAACACCGGGGAGCTGTTTTTT,CASVGQGNTGELFF,.,TRBV7-9,TRBD1,TRBJ2-2
TGCGCCAGCAGCTTTCCAGCGGGAGGGCCAGGCGAGCAGTACTTC,CASSFPAGGPGEQYF,.,TRBV5-1,TRBD2,TRBJ2-7
TGTGCCAGCAGTTTATCCGGGACAGTAGTGAACACTGAAGCTTTCTTT,CASSLSGTVVNTEAFF,.,TRBV28,TRBD1,TRBJ1-1
TGTGCCACCAGCCCGGGGGGTTGGACTGAAGCTTTCTTT,CATSPGGWTEAFF,.,TRBV15,.,TRBJ1-1
TGCAGCGTTGAAGATCGCGTCACCGGGGAGCTGTTTTTT,CSVEDRVTGELFF,.,TRBV29-1,.,TRBJ2-2
TGTGCCAGCAGCCCCACTGGGGGGGCCAGGGAGACCCAGTACTTC,CASSPTGGARETQYF,.,TRBV7-9,.,TRBJ2-5
TGTGCCAGCGGGAGGGCACAGGGGGCAGCCTCCTACGAGCAGTACTTC,CASGRAQGAASYEQYF,.,TRBV2,TRBD1,TRBJ2-7
TGTGCCAGCACCATGGACAGGGGGGCTAACTATGGCTACACCTTC,CASTMDRGANYGYTF,.,TRBV7-9,TRBD1,TRBJ1-2
TGTGCCATCAGTCCCCGGACAGACTACAATGAGCAGTTCTTC,CAISPRTDYNEQFF,.,TRBV10-3,.,TRBJ2-1
TGTGCCAGCAGCAAGGGACTAGCGGGAGGCCGCACCGGGGAGCTGTTTTTT,CASSKGLAGGRTGELFF,.,TRBV7-6,TRBD2,TRBJ2-2
TGTGCCTCTACCAAAGGGGGTAGTACTGAAGCTTTCTTT,CASTKGGSTEAFF,.,TRBV30,.,TRBJ1-1
TGTGCCTGGAGTGGGGGGGGCCTTGGCTACACCTTC,CAWSGGGLGYTF,few,TRBV30,.,TRBJ1-2
TGTGCCAGCAGTGAGCCAGATACGCAGTATTTT,CASSEPDTQYF,many,TRBV12-3/TRBV12-4,.,TRBJ2-3
TGTGCCAGCTCACCAAGGGGGTCGTACACTGAAGCTTTCTTT,CASSPRGSYTEAFF,.,TRBV18,.,TRBJ1-1